This TCR beta chain was identified during a study of vaccination and CD4 T cells after COVID-19. With the Oncomine TCR Beta short-read assay, DNA from cultured CD4+ T cells was sequenced. Each CDR3 protein gets one entry after TCRdb re-called the PCR reads with MiXCR. The data hold some 18,000 distinct CDR3 sequences, with around 60% observed a single time. Described treatment: roughly 11-day PBMC culture with coronavirus spike peptide pools or control peptides (ViraFEST assay). As for this clonotype: Its antigen remains unknown.

V shed 6 bases, J shed 5 bases, and the junction held 9 bases outside the gene matches. The CDR3 sequence is 14 residues long. Per the germline V gene, CDR1 is MNHEY and CDR2 is SVGEGT. The gene calls are TRBV6-2 or TRBV6-3 and TRBJ1-2; 7 bases match TRBD1. The receptor comes from a human donor who had recovered from COVID-19. The specimen sequenced was CD4+ T cells from blood, cultured in vitro. The CDR3 loop is CASRIPGQLYGYTF. CDR3 in DNA: TGTGCCAGCAGGATACCGGGACAGCTGTATGGCTACACCTTC.